This record concerns one T cell receptor beta chain sequence. Its antigen is not known. For the second PCR, which ran for about 7 to 11 cycles, a sample-barcoded 5' primer and a J-beta primer mix were used. Every sample returned 3 million or more CDR3-containing paired-end reads. Each CDR3 protein is one row after TCRdb ran MiXCR on the 5' RACE reads. The table has 600,000 to 850,000 distinct CDR3 sequences, roughly 43% seen once. The data were taken from a study of blood T cells in healthy people across ages. Study results and limitations: Long-lived donors had more naive CD4+ cells and higher diversity than aged donors. The fall in TCR beta diversity per million T cells was roughly linear with age.

CDR1 is SEHNR, CDR2 FQNEAQ, per germline (reference sequence). The CDR3 runs to 10 residues. Caucasian individuals from Russia who were healthy and aged about 6 to 100 acted as donors. The V and J genes are TRBV7-9 and TRBJ2-7, with D unclear. The DNA end is a closer match to TRBJ2-5, so the J assignment may be wrong. The origin of this receptor is a woman between 55 and 75 years old in good health. The sequenced material came from blood. The CDR3 loop is CASSRTTQYF. The CDR3, as DNA: TGTGCCAGCAGCCGAACGACCCAGTACTTC.